These 30 T cell receptor beta chains originate from one sample sequenced in a study of T cells in Graves' hyperthyroidism and ophthalmopathy. Authors of the study amplified TCR beta CDR3 regions from RNA transcripts. The HTBI primer set served for first-round RT-PCR of the TCR CDR3. TCRdb fed the multiplex PCR reads into MiXCR, producing one record per CDR3 protein. The sample yields 340,000 or so distinct CDR3 sequences, 15% to 20% seen once. The sample comprised blood. The receptors were sampled from a woman aged 45-59 years with Graves' hyperthyroidism.

This chain joins TRBV30 and TRBJ2-1; 13 bases fit TRBD2. The V gene end was trimmed by 5 bases and the J gene end by 8 bases; junction bases not matched to a gene: 21. The length of the CDR3 is 19 residues. Per the germline V gene, CDR1 is GTSNPN and CDR2 is SVGIG (reference sequence). In DNA form, the CDR3 reads TGTGCCTGGGGGGGACTAGCGGGAACCGTACGGGACCTAGGCTATGAGCAGTTCTTC. Translated, it gives CAWGGLAGTVRDLGYEQFF.

This clonotype was observed many times. This rearrangement joins TRBV30 to TRBJ1-6, with D possibly being TRBD1 (6 bases). Trimming took 4 bases from V and 5 from J, leaving 9 bases between them. This CDR3 region has 13 residues. Germline V gives CDR1 GTSNPN, CDR2 SVGIG (reference sequence). Here the CDR3 reads CAWMGDNNSPLHF. CDR3 bases: TGTGCCTGGATGGGGGACAATAATTCACCCCTCCACTTT.

This clonotype showed up many times. V and J are TRBV24-1 and TRBJ2-3; possibly TRBD1 for D (5 bases). V was clipped by 2 bases and J by 4 bases, with 24 bases between them. Germline V gene sequence: CDR1 KGHDR, CDR2 SFDVKD. CDR3 size: 19 residues. CDR3 sequence (DNA): TGTGCCACCAGTGATTCATCTTCGTCCAGGGATCGCCCTCCAGATACGCAGTATTTT. The encoded protein is CATSDSSSSRDRPPDTQYF.

The rearrangement links TRBV15 to TRBJ2-7; D is uncertain. The germline V and J ends were trimmed by 4 bases and 1 base, with 11 bases remaining between them. The CDR3 is made up of 14 amino acids. Per the germline V gene, CDR1 is LNHNV and CDR2 is YYDKDF (reference sequence). For the CDR3, the DNA is TGTGCCACCAGCAACCTTGAGGAGTCCTACGAGCAGTACTTC. It specifies CATSNLEESYEQYF.

The sample holds a few counts of this clonotype. The V and J genes are TRBV30 and TRBJ2-3, with 13 bases aligning to TRBD2. V was clipped by 2 bases and J by 5 bases; unmatched bases: 7. The CDR3 extends over 16 amino acids. Germline assignment: CDR1 GTSNPN and CDR2 SVGIG (reference sequence). The CDR3 DNA reads as TGTGCCTGGAGTCTTGGGACTAGCGGGACTGTAGATACGCAGTATTTT. This gives the protein CAWSLGTSGTVDTQYF. Looking up the rest from reference TRBV30 and TRBJ2-3 gives the full variable domain: SQTIHQWPATLVQPVGSPLSLECTVEGTSNPNLYWYRQAAGRGLQLLFYSVGIGQISSEVPQNLSASRPQDRQFILSSKKLLLSDSGFYLCAWSLGTSGTVDTQYFGPGTRLTVL.

This clonotype was recorded many times. The gene calls are TRBV6-5 and TRBJ2-3; D is unclear. V gave up 2 bases and J gave up 0 bases, with 3 bases separating them. The CDR3 covers 13 residues. The germline gives CDR1 MNHEY, CDR2 SVGAGI. The CDR3 nucleotides read TGTGCCAGCAGTTACGTAAGCACAGATACGCAGTATTTT. It yields the protein CASSYVSTDTQYF.

The chain combines TRBV11-1 with TRBJ2-5; 7 bases line up with TRBD2. This CDR3 has 15 amino acids. J gave up 4 bases and V 5 bases, and 10 bases lay outside the gene matches. CDR1 SGHAT and CDR2 FQDESV come from the germline V gene (reference sequence). The CDR3 sequence: CASSTRVVAGETQYF. In DNA, the CDR3 is TGTGCCAGCAGCACCCGTGTAGTAGCGGGAGAGACCCAGTACTTC.

This clonotype was seen a handful of times. The CDR3 DNA reads TGTGCCAGCTCACCGAAGACAGGAGATATGAATGAAAAACTGTTTTTT. Translated: CASSPKTGDMNEKLFF. V is TRBV18 and J is TRBJ1-4; possible D gene TRBD1, 6 bases. There are 16 residues in the CDR3. The V end was cut by 3 bases, the J end by 5 bases, with 16 bases between. Germline V gene lookup returns CDR1 KGHSH and CDR2 LQKENI.

This clonotype was seen a few times. This rearrangement joins TRBV5-6 to TRBJ2-5; D is perhaps TRBD1 (5 bases). Germline-derived CDR1 and CDR2 are SGHDT and YYEEEE. Trimming cost V 0 bases and J 3 bases, with 9 bases left between them. The CDR3 runs to 14 residues. Here the CDR3 DNA reads TGTGCCAGCAGCTTGGCAGGGTCCGAAGAGACCCAGTACTTC. Protein: CASSLAGSEETQYF.

This clonotype was picked up many times. The chain employs TRBV3-1 and TRBJ2-7, with D perhaps TRBD1 (5 bases). Trimming removed 1 base at V and 4 bases at J, with 14 bases between. The CDR3 is 15 residues long. Germline V lookup: CDR1 LGHDT, CDR2 YNNKEL (reference sequence). The CDR3 nucleotides are TGTGCCAGCAGCCAAGGGTCAGGGTCGCTTTACGAGCAGTACGTC. Amino acid sequence: CASSQGSGSLYEQYV.

This sequence joins TRBV7-3 and TRBJ2-2; no reliable D call. CDR1 SGHTA and CDR2 FQGTGA come from the germline V gene. This CDR3 region has 13 residues. The germline V and J ends were trimmed by 5 bases and 4 bases, with 8 bases remaining between them. The CDR3 coding sequence is TGTGCCAGCAGCCGGCTAACCACCGGGGAGCTGTTTTTT. It encodes CASSRLTTGELFF.

A remark on this clonotype: One end of the junction is discordant with germline, which a read error may explain. The rearrangement links TRBV5-1 to TRBJ2-5; 10 bases align to TRBD2. CDR1 is SGHRS and CDR2 is YFSETQ in the germline V gene. The length of the CDR3 is 17 residues. CDR3 in amino acids: CASSLGGTSVSQETQYF. CDR3 DNA sequence: TGTGCCAGCAGCTTGGGAGGGACTAGCGTATCCCAAGAGACCCAGTACTTC.

This clonotype has ten or more counts. The chain has TRBV12-3 or TRBV12-4 and TRBJ1-2; D gene uncertain. The length of the CDR3 is 15 residues. Trimming removed 5 bases from V and 3 bases from J, with 16 bases in between. The chain's CDR3 is CASSSYNSNDYGYTF. As DNA, the CDR3 is TGTGCCAGCAGTAGTTACAACTCGAATGACTATGGCTACACCTTC.

This clonotype has only a few counts. The J gene is TRBJ2-4, the V gene TRBV6-1, with D possibly TRBD1 on 6 matching bases. The length of the CDR3 is 14 residues. V was shortened by 5 bases and J by 8 bases, with 16 bases between the two germline ends. Germline V gene data show CDR1 as MNHNS and CDR2 as SASEGT. CDR3 in amino acids: CASSYGLSGDIQYF. CDR3 coding DNA: TGTGCCAGCAGTTACGGGCTCTCAGGGGACATTCAGTACTTC.

This clonotype was observed at least ten times. The CDR3 protein is CASSDRGKYEQYF. In DNA, the CDR3 is TGTGCCAGCAGCGACAGGGGGAAGTACGAGCAGTACTTC. V gene TRBV11-2 combines with J gene TRBJ2-7, with TRBD1 matching 9 bases. Germline V gene lookup returns CDR1 SGHAT and CDR2 FQNNGV. Trimming at V came to 5 bases and at J to 4 bases, leaving 3 bases not matched to a gene. This CDR3 is built from 13 residues.

This clonotype was detected many times. This chain joins TRBV2 and TRBJ2-7; D unclear. This CDR3 is built from 15 residues. CDR1 and CDR2 (germline): SNHLY, FYNNEI. V gave up 6 bases and J gave up 2 bases, with 17 bases separating them. This CDR3 is CASSQTWSKTYEQYF. In DNA form, the CDR3 reads TGTGCCAGCAGCCAAACCTGGTCAAAAACCTACGAGCAGTACTTC. Combining the CDR3 with reference TRBV2 and TRBJ2-7 gives the whole variable domain EPEVTQTPSHQVTQMGQEVILRCVPISNHLYFYWYRQILGQKVEFLVSFYNNEISEKSEIFDDQFSVERPDGSNFTLKIRSTKLEDSAMYFCASSQTWSKTYEQYFGPGTRLTVT.

V usage is TRBV7-3 and J usage is TRBJ2-3; unclear D gene. Germline loops: CDR1 SGHTA, CDR2 FQGTGA. The CDR3 is 14 amino acids. V lost 5 bases and J 2 bases, leaving 11 bases between the germline ends. The CDR3 region has the DNA TGTGCCAGCAGCAAATTCCAAGACACAGATACGCAGTATTTT. This sequence encodes CASSKFQDTDTQYF.

The gene calls are TRBV5-1 and TRBJ2-7; 7 bases are a match to TRBD2. Germline loops: CDR1 SGHRS, CDR2 YFSETQ. The CDR3 sequence is 16 residues long. V lost 3 bases, J lost 4 bases, and 13 bases stayed unmatched. The DNA of the CDR3 is TGCGCCAGCAGCTGGGGGGGACGGATTTTCGTGTACGAGCAGTACTTC. Translation gives CASSWGGRIFVYEQYF. The whole variable domain, filled in from reference TRBV5-1 and TRBJ2-7, reads KAGVTQTPRYLIKTRGQQVTLSCSPISGHRSVSWYQQTPGQGLQFLFEYFSETQRNKGNFPGRFSGRQFSNSRSEMNVSTLELGDSALYLCASSWGGRIFVYEQYFGPGTRLTVT.

In this sample, this clonotype turned up many times. The rearrangement uses TRBV28 and TRBJ2-3, with 10 bases aligning to TRBD2. With V trimmed by 6 bases and J by 4 bases, 4 bases remained unmatched. The CDR3 is 14 amino acids. The germline CDR1 and CDR2 sequences are MDHEN and SYDVKM. The CDR3 DNA reads TGTGCCAGCAGGGTAGCGGGAGGATCAGATACGCAGTATTTT. Protein sequence: CASRVAGGSDTQYF.

This clonotype was seen at least ten times. The chain combines TRBV27 with TRBJ2-2; D gene uncertain. Germline CDR1 is MNHEY and CDR2 is SMNVEV (reference sequence). V lost 4 bases and J 6 bases, leaving 18 bases between the germline ends. The CDR3 contains 16 residues. The CDR3 region is CASSYNPPVSPGELFF. The CDR3 DNA sequence: TGTGCCAGCAGTTACAACCCCCCTGTCTCGCCCGGGGAGCTGTTTTTT.

The chain carries TRBV19 and TRBJ1-2; no clear D gene. The germline CDR1 and CDR2 sequences are LNHDA and SQIVND (reference sequence). The V end was cut by 10 bases, the J end by 0 bases, with 15 bases between. The CDR3 covers 14 residues. CDR3 in amino acids: CATRAEAANYGYTF. CDR3 nucleotide sequence: TGTGCCACAAGGGCCGAGGCGGCTAACTATGGCTACACCTTC. The entire variable domain, with the rest obtained from reference TRBV19 and TRBJ1-2, is as follows: DGGITQSPKYLFRKEGQNVTLSCEQNLNHDAMYWYRQDPGQGLRLIYYSQIVNDFQKGDIAEGYSVSREKKESFPLTVTSAQKNPTAFYLCATRAEAANYGYTFGSGTRLTVV.

This clonotype was seen repeatedly, ten times or more. The V gene is TRBV20-1, the J gene TRBJ2-3; the match to TRBD1 covers 7 bases. Losses at the gene ends were 3 bases for V and 4 bases for J; bases not matched to a gene: 7. The CDR3 runs to 14 residues. Germline CDR1 DFQATT, CDR2 SNEGSKA (reference sequence). The CDR3 region is CSASSGTEADTQYF. The CDR3 DNA reads TGCAGTGCTAGTTCCGGGACAGAAGCAGATACGCAGTATTTT.

This clonotype was seen ten or more times. The gene calls are TRBV18 and TRBJ2-7; possible D gene TRBD2, 6 bases. The CDR3 extends over 12 amino acids. Trimming cost V 2 bases and J 6 bases, with 8 bases left between them. CDR1 and CDR2 (germline): KGHSH, LQKENI. The CDR3 bases are TGTGCCAGCTCACCAGGAGGGCCCGAGCAGTACTTC. Translated: CASSPGGPEQYF.

With regard to this clonotype: With a much larger clone just one base away, this may be a read error. The gene calls are TRBV28 and TRBJ1-5; no clear D gene. Germline V gene lookup returns CDR1 MDHEN and CDR2 SYDVKM. The CDR3 is 15 amino acids. V was cut by 5 bases and J by 0 bases, with 11 bases left in between. CDR3 coding DNA: TGTGCCAGCAGTCAAATCCGGGTTAGCAATCAGCCCCAGCATTTT. Translation: CASSQIRVSNQPQHF.

This rearrangement joins TRBV20-1 to TRBJ2-5; the match to TRBD2 covers 7 bases. The CDR3 sequence is 14 residues long. Germline lookup yields CDR1 DFQATT and CDR2 SNEGSKA (reference sequence). J lost 5 bases, V lost 4 bases, and 10 bases had no gene match. The CDR3 DNA reads as TGCAGTGCTACAACAAATAGCGGGTTGGAGACCCAGTACTTC. Its protein is CSATTNSGLETQYF.

This clonotype has at least ten counts. The rearrangement joins TRBV5-1 to TRBJ2-2; D call uncertain. The V and J ends lost 6 bases and 4 bases respectively, with 7 bases between them. The CDR3 runs to 12 residues. Germline V gives CDR1 SGHRS, CDR2 YFSETQ. The CDR3 sequence is CASMTGTGELFF. The CDR3 nucleotides read TGCGCCAGCATGACGGGCACCGGGGAGCTGTTTTTT. Based on the CDR3 plus reference TRBV5-1 and TRBJ2-2, the full variable domain is KAGVTQTPRYLIKTRGQQVTLSCSPISGHRSVSWYQQTPGQGLQFLFEYFSETQRNKGNFPGRFSGRQFSNSRSEMNVSTLELGDSALYLCASMTGTGELFFGEGSRLTVL.

This rearrangement joins TRBV15 to TRBJ1-2; D perhaps matches TRBD1 (6 bases). Germline CDR1 reads LNHNV; CDR2 reads YYDKDF (reference sequence). V lost 2 bases, J lost 2 bases, and 15 bases lay in between. The CDR3 covers 16 residues. The CDR3, as DNA: TGTGCCACCAGCAGATCGGGACACTCCCTAAACTATGGCTACACCTTC. Translation: CATSRSGHSLNYGYTF. Full variable domain (rest looked up from reference TRBV15 and TRBJ1-2): DAMVIQNPRYQVTQFGKPVTLSCSQTLNHNVMYWYQQKSSQAPKLLFHYYDKDFNNEADTPDNFQSRRPNTSFCFLDIRSPGLGDTAMYLCATSRSGHSLNYGYTFGSGTRLTVV.

The sample holds a few counts of this clonotype. The V and J genes are TRBV10-3 and TRBJ2-7, with unresolved D. This CDR3 has 15 amino acids. The V gene lost 0 bases and the J gene lost 2 bases, with 11 bases spanning the gap. The germline CDR1 and CDR2 sequences are ENHRY and SYGVKD. CDR3 protein: CAISESTDGAYEQYF. The CDR3, as DNA: TGTGCCATCAGTGAGTCTACGGACGGAGCCTACGAGCAGTACTTC.

This clonotype has just a few counts. The chain couples TRBV7-9 to TRBJ1-5, with 11 bases lining up with TRBD1. Trimming took 5 bases from V and 12 from J; bases not matched to a gene: 3. Germline V gives CDR1 SEHNR, CDR2 FQNEAQ (reference sequence). This CDR3 is 12 amino acids long. CDR3 amino acids: CASSEDRGLQHF. The DNA for the CDR3 is TGTGCCAGCAGCGAGGACAGGGGGCTCCAGCATTTT.

This chain joins TRBV3-1 and TRBJ2-7; TRBD2 agrees at 8 bases. V lost 4 bases, J lost 6 bases, and 8 bases stayed unmatched. CDR3 size: 14 residues. Germline assignment: CDR1 LGHDT and CDR2 YNNKEL (reference sequence). The CDR3 reads CASSPSGSAAEQYF. In DNA, the CDR3 is TGTGCCAGCAGCCCGAGCGGGAGCGCAGCCGAGCAGTACTTC.